This TCR beta chain was captured by sequencing in a study of cytomegalovirus exposure and HLA in healthy donors. With 60 Vbeta and 13 Jbeta primers, the PCR was carried out. Assay: immunoSEQ multiplex PCR; the TCRdb copy retains only in-frame clones and omits some. Of 150,000 to 200,000 clones in the sample, approximately 79% were seen once. The sequencing sample was made of PBMCs. The clonotype originates from a man aged 40-50 years in good health and CMV-seropositive.

The CDR3 reads CASSDPGSSSEKLFF. In nucleotides, the CDR3 is TGTGCCAGCAGTGACCCTGGGAGCTCATCTGAAAAACTGTTTTTT. The chain couples TRBV25-1 to TRBJ1-4; D is unclear. The CDR3 is made up of 15 amino acids. Germline CDR1 MGHDK, CDR2 SYGVNS. Trimming took off 3 bases at V and 7 bases at J, with 15 bases between the two ends.